These 25 T cell receptor beta chains were sequenced from one sample in a study of blood T cell repertoires in COVID-19. The protocol was immunoSEQ multiplex PCR, while the TCRdb copy is restricted to in-frame clones and leaves out a portion. The table lists 150,000 or so clones, almost 90% of them singletons. Sequences were obtained from peripheral blood. Receptor source: a woman aged 55 to 70 with acute or convalescent COVID-19.

This clone was seen just once. The chain joins TRBV4-2 to TRBJ2-1, with TRBD2 identical over 8 bases. Germline CDR1 and CDR2: LGHNA and YNFKEQ. V was clipped by 4 bases and J by 2 bases; unmatched bases: 4. The CDR3 has 15 amino acids. The CDR3, as DNA: TGTGCCAGCAGCCCGGGACTAGTCACCTACAATGAGCAGTTCTTC. Residues: CASSPGLVTYNEQFF.

V usage is TRBV7-2 and J usage is TRBJ2-2, with 7 bases that match TRBD1. Germline loops: CDR1 SGHTA, CDR2 FQGNSA. V was pared by 8 bases and J by 1 base, with 7 bases of the junction left unmatched. The CDR3 is made up of 15 amino acids. The CDR3 here is CASSKGQLNTGELFF. For the CDR3, the DNA is TGTGCCAGCTCCAAGGGACAGTTGAACACCGGGGAGCTGTTTTTT. The entire variable domain, with the rest obtained from reference TRBV7-2 and TRBJ2-2, is as follows: GAGVSQSPSNKVTEKGKDVELRCDPISGHTALYWYRQSLGQGLEFLIYFQGNSAPDKSGLPSDRFSAERTGGSVSTLTIQRTQQEDSAVYLCASSKGQLNTGELFFGEGSRLTVL.

The rearrangement links TRBV9 to TRBJ1-2; 7 bases agree with TRBD1. Germline values: CDR1 SGDLS, CDR2 YYNGEE. The CDR3 is 14 amino acids. The V segment lost 4 bases and the J segment 3 bases; nucleotides outside the gene matches: 6. Written as DNA, the CDR3 is TGTGCCAGCAGCTCCTACAGGGGTGACTATGGCTACACCTTC. Its protein product is CASSSYRGDYGYTF.

The chain employs TRBV6-5 and TRBJ2-2, with D hard to call. The CDR3 spans 11 residues. Trimming removed 6 bases at V and 7 bases at J, with 6 bases between. Looked up from germline, CDR1 is MNHEY and CDR2 is SVGAGI. CDR3 sequence (DNA): TGTGCCAGCAGAGAGGACGGGGAGCTGTTTTTT. Encoded protein: CASREDGELFF.

This rearrangement joins TRBV7-6 to TRBJ2-3; 7 nucleotides align to TRBD2. Germline values: CDR1 SGHVS, CDR2 FNYEAQ. J gave up 3 bases and V 1 base, and 4 bases lay outside the gene matches. The CDR3 runs to 15 residues. The CDR3 is CASSLDGGETDTQYF. CDR3 sequence (DNA): TGTGCCAGCAGCTTAGATGGGGGGGAAACAGATACGCAGTATTTT. Variable domain in full (rest from reference TRBV7-6 and TRBJ2-3): GAGVSQSPRYKVTKRGQDVALRCDPISGHVSLYWYRQALGQGPEFLTYFNYEAQQDKSGLPNDRFSAERPEGSISTLTIQRTEQRDSAMYRCASSLDGGETDTQYFGPGTRLTVL.

The rearrangement joins TRBV30 to TRBJ2-7; 13 bases line up with TRBD2. With 3 bases clipped from V and 5 bases from J, the junction kept 10 bases outside the gene matches. The V gene's germline CDR1 is GTSNPN and CDR2 SVGIG (reference sequence). This CDR3 comprises 16 residues. CDR3 DNA: TGTGCCTGGAGAAGAAAAACTAGCGGGGGGGCCAACGAGCAGTACTTC. This sequence encodes CAWRRKTSGGANEQYF.

The chain carries TRBV2 and TRBJ1-1, with TRBD1 identical over 9 bases. Unmatched junction bases numbered 0, after V lost 4 bases and J lost 3 bases. The CDR3 totals 13 residues. The germline gives CDR1 SNHLY, CDR2 FYNNEI. CDR3 DNA sequence: TGTGCCAGCAGTGGACAGGGGGACACTGAAGCTTTCTTT. It yields the protein CASSGQGDTEAFF. Full variable domain (rest looked up from reference TRBV2 and TRBJ1-1): EPEVTQTPSHQVTQMGQEVILRCVPISNHLYFYWYRQILGQKVEFLVSFYNNEISEKSEIFDDQFSVERPDGSNFTLKIRSTKLEDSAMYFCASSGQGDTEAFFGQGTRLTVV.

This chain links TRBV15 with TRBJ1-4, with a weak D call TRBD1 (5 bases). CDR3 length: 14 residues. With 3 bases removed from V and 6 bases from J, the gap between germline ends came to 11 bases. Looked up from germline, CDR1 is LNHNV and CDR2 is YYDKDF (reference sequence). As DNA, the CDR3 is TGTGCCACCAGCAGCCCCGGGGGGGATGAAAAACTGTTTTTT. It yields the protein CATSSPGGDEKLFF.

The chain has TRBV5-1 and TRBJ2-5; weak D call: TRBD2 (6 bases). This CDR3 is 16 amino acids long. Per the germline V gene, CDR1 is SGHRS and CDR2 is YFSETQ. Trimming pared 3 bases from V and 2 bases from J, leaving 17 bases between. CDR3 DNA: TGCGCCAGCAGCTCGAGGCTAGCGAGTATTCAAGAGACCCAGTACTTC. As protein: CASSSRLASIQETQYF.

The chain links TRBV5-1 to TRBJ2-1; 16 positions agree with TRBD2. The CDR3 consists of 15 residues. Trimming at V came to 3 bases and at J to 8 bases, leaving 2 bases not matched to a gene. Germline-derived CDR1 and CDR2 are SGHRS and YFSETQ. CDR3 DNA sequence: TGCGCCAGCAGCTCCGGGACTAGCGGGGGGGATGAGCAGTTCTTC. This gives the protein CASSSGTSGGDEQFF.

This sequence joins TRBV27 and TRBJ1-5; TRBD1 aligns across 7 bases. This CDR3 is 15 amino acids long. Germline V gives CDR1 MNHEY, CDR2 SMNVEV (reference sequence). The V and J ends lost 8 bases and 3 bases, in that order; junction bases with no gene match: 10. CDR3 in DNA: TGTGCCAGCGCAAGGGACAGCCAGTACAATCAGCCCCAGCATTTT. Encoded protein: CASARDSQYNQPQHF.

The rearrangement links TRBV7-2 to TRBJ2-1; a possible D gene is TRBD1 (6 bases). CDR1 and CDR2 from the germline V gene are SGHTA and FQGNSA. CDR3 length: 18 residues. V was trimmed by 5 bases and J by 0 bases, leaving 20 bases between them. DNA of the CDR3: TGTGCCAGCAGCCAATTAAACAACAGGGTCTACTCCTACAATGAGCAGTTCTTC. Amino acids: CASSQLNNRVYSYNEQFF.

This clone occurred a few times. The chain joins TRBV6-2 or TRBV6-3 to TRBJ2-1; the match to TRBD2 covers 7 bases. This CDR3 is built from 13 residues. The junction had 1 base not matched to a gene; V was cut back by 4 bases and J by 4 bases. Germline V CDR1 and CDR2: MNHEY, SVGEGT. Written as DNA, the CDR3 is TGTGCCAGCAGTTGGGGGGGGTACAATGAGCAGTTCTTC. Translation gives CASSWGGYNEQFF.

This chain links TRBV19 with TRBJ1-2; D is undetermined. The CDR3 sequence is 15 residues long. From germline, CDR1 is LNHDA and CDR2 SQIVND (reference sequence). V was shortened by 3 bases and J by 2 bases, with 13 bases between the two germline ends. This CDR3 is CASSIQARPNYGYTF. DNA of the CDR3: TGTGCCAGTAGTATCCAAGCGAGGCCCAACTATGGCTACACCTTC.

This chain uses TRBV29-1 with TRBJ1-1, with 7 bases lining up with TRBD1. Germline V gives CDR1 SQVTM, CDR2 ANQGSEA. V gave up 7 bases and J gave up 0 bases; unmatched junction bases: 11. There are 15 residues in the CDR3. CDR3 coding DNA: TGCAGCGCCGTCCCCACGGGACAGATGAACACTGAAGCTTTCTTT. This translates into CSAVPTGQMNTEAFF.

The rearrangement joins TRBV5-3 to TRBJ2-7, with TRBD2 as a possible D gene (5 bases). TRBV5-3 is marked as an open reading frame, function uncertain. V gave up 5 bases and J gave up 2 bases, with 20 bases separating them. The CDR3 is 16 amino acids. The CDR3 protein is CARRVSHGIRTYEQYF. CDR3 nucleotide sequence: TGTGCCAGAAGAGTATCCCACGGGATCCGAACCTACGAGCAGTACTTC.

In regard to this clone: Sequence at one end of the junction differs from germline and may be a read error. The chain joins TRBV7-2 to TRBJ2-2; 9 bases are shared with TRBD2. The CDR3 is 18 residues long. Germline V gene data show CDR1 as SGHTA and CDR2 as FQGNSA. CDR3 sequence reads: CASSLAGLRMGDTGELFF. CDR3 bases: TGTGCCAGCAGCCTAGCGGGACTCAGAATGGGGGACACCGGGGAGCTGTTTTTT.

The rearrangement uses TRBV4-1 and TRBJ2-1, with 14 bases lining up with TRBD2. The germline gives CDR1 MGHRA, CDR2 YSYEKL. V lost 1 base, J lost 5 bases, and 4 bases stayed unmatched. There are 17 residues in the CDR3. The CDR3 DNA sequence: TGCGCCAGCAGCCAAGGACTAGCGGGGGGGTTAAACAATGAGCAGTTCTTC. Translated: CASSQGLAGGLNNEQFF.

The V and J genes are TRBV30 and TRBJ1-5; D is uncertain. Germline CDR1 is GTSNPN and CDR2 is SVGIG (reference sequence). V lost 0 bases and J 1 base, leaving 7 bases between the germline ends. CDR3 length: 14 residues. The CDR3 DNA is TGTGCCTGGAGTGTTGGCGGAAGCAATCAGCCCCAGCATTTT. Protein sequence: CAWSVGGSNQPQHF.

This clone was seen only a few times. Here the CDR3 DNA reads TGTGCCAGCAGCTTTATGGGCGATCCAAAACTGTTTTTT. Its translation is CASSFMGDPKLFF. This chain joins TRBV7-2 and TRBJ1-4; D gene ambiguous. The CDR3 loop spans 13 amino acids. CDR1 is SGHTA, CDR2 FQGNSA, per germline. The germline V and J ends were trimmed by 3 bases and 10 bases, with 12 bases remaining between them.

This chain links TRBV4-1 with TRBJ2-2; 8 bases are a match to TRBD1. This CDR3 region has 16 residues. Losses at the gene ends were 1 base for V and 7 bases for J; bases not matched to a gene: 8. Looked up from germline, CDR1 is MGHRA and CDR2 is YSYEKL. The CDR3, as DNA: TGCGCCAGCAGCCAAGGCGGGCAGGGGGCGAGCGGGGAGCTGTTTTTT. Amino acid sequence: CASSQGGQGASGELFF.

J is TRBJ2-7 and V is TRBV11-2, with 9 nucleotides matching TRBD2. The trim removed 4 bases at V and 12 bases at J, leaving 16 bases unmatched. CDR3 length: 15 amino acids. Germline CDR1 and CDR2: SGHAT and FQNNGV. CDR3 DNA: TGTGCCAGCAGCTCCCTCGCGGGGGGGCCATTTTACCTGTACTTC. It encodes CASSSLAGGPFYLYF.

The chain links TRBV12-3 or TRBV12-4 to TRBJ1-5, with TRBD1 matching over 9 bases. The CDR3 contains 13 residues. V was clipped by 4 bases and J by 13 bases; unmatched bases: 8. CDR3 nucleotides: TGTGCCAGCAGTTCGATAGACAGGGGGAAGCAGCATTTT. This encodes CASSSIDRGKQHF.

The V call is TRBV19, the J call TRBJ1-2, with D possibly being TRBD1 (6 bases). V lost 0 bases and J lost 6, with 20 bases in between. The length of the CDR3 is 17 residues. Looked up from germline, CDR1 is LNHDA and CDR2 is SQIVND (reference sequence). CDR3: CASSIDATGPGLDGYTF. CDR3 bases: TGTGCCAGTAGTATAGACGCGACAGGACCGGGCCTCGATGGCTACACCTTC.

The genes are TRBV15 and TRBJ1-6; D is perhaps TRBD1 (6 bases). The germline V gene encodes CDR1 LNHNV and CDR2 YYDKDF (reference sequence). The length of the CDR3 is 13 residues. V was trimmed by 2 bases and J by 12 bases, leaving 11 bases between them. The DNA for the CDR3 is TGTGCCACCAGCAGAACGAAACAGGGACCCCTCCACTTT. This codes for CATSRTKQGPLHF. The full variable domain, completed using reference TRBV15 and TRBJ1-6, is DAMVIQNPRYQVTQFGKPVTLSCSQTLNHNVMYWYQQKSSQAPKLLFHYYDKDFNNEADTPDNFQSRRPNTSFCFLDIRSPGLGDTAMYLCATSRTKQGPLHFGNGTRLTVT.